This TCR beta chain was obtained from a study of monozygotic twins with inflammatory bowel disease. TCRdb reworked the 5' RACE reads into one entry per CDR3 protein, no DNA. Listed are some 89,000 distinct CDR3 sequences; 7.4% falls within the top ten. The CDR3 totals 14 residues. Germline lookup yields CDR1 SGHRS and CDR2 YFSETQ. This receptor was identified in a human donor with ulcerative colitis or Crohn's disease, or a healthy co-twin of an affected twin (not recorded which). Sequenced: blood. The chain combines TRBV5-1 with TRBJ2-5; absent DNA, TCRdb's TRBD1 call cannot be checked. The CDR3 sequence is CASSPIGILETQYF.